The TCR beta chain described here comes from a study of cytotoxic CD8 clonotypes in ibrutinib-treated CLL. Profiling relied on immunoSEQ multiplex PCR, and the TCRdb table lists in-frame clones only, not all of them. Seen here are fewer than 400,000 clones, about 61% observed once, and the top ten hold 6% to 6.5%. The sample here was PBMCs, taken after 36 months of ibrutinib treatment. The clonotype comes from a human donor with chronic lymphocytic leukemia.

For the CDR3, the DNA is TGCGCCAGCAGCGAAGCCCCAGGGAGGATCGAAGCTTTCTTT. Protein product: CASSEAPGRIEAFF. The chain employs TRBV4-1 and TRBJ1-1; perhaps TRBD1 as D (5 bases). The germline V gene has CDR1 MGHRA and CDR2 YSYEKL. Between the trimmed V and J ends, which lost 5 bases and 8 bases, there was a span of 18 bases. This CDR3 spans 14 amino acids.